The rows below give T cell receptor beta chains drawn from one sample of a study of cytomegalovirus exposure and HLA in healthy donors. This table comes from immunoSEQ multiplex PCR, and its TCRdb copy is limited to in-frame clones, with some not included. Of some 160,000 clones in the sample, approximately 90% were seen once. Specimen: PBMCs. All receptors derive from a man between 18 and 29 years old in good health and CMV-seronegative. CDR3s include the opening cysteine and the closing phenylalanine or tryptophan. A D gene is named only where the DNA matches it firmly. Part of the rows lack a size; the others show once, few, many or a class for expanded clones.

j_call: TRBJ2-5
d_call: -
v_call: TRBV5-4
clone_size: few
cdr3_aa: CASSTRGAEETQYF
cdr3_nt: TGTGCCAGCAGCACCCGGGGGGCGGAAGAGACCCAGTACTTC

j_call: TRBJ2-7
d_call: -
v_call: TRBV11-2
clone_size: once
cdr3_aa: CASSLDRGSYEQYF
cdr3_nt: TGTGCCAGCAGCTTAGATAGGGGTTCCTACGAGCAGTACTTC

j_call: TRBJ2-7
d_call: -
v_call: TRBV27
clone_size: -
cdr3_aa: CASSSRTYEQYF
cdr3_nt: TGTGCCAGCAGTTCGAGAACCTACGAGCAGTACTTC

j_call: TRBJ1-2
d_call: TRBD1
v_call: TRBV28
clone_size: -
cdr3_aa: CASSLQGQLSGYTF
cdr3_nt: TGTGCCAGCAGCCTTCAGGGACAGCTCTCGGGCTACACCTTC

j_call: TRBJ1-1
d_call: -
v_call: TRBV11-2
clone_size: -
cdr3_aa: CASSLARAMNTEAFF
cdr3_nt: TGTGCCAGCAGCTTAGCGAGGGCTATGAACACTGAAGCTTTCTTT

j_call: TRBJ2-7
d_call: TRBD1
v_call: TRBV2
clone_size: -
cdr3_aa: CASSSGQGAVYEQYF
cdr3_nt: TGTGCCAGCAGTTCGGGACAGGGGGCTGTCTACGAGCAGTACTTC

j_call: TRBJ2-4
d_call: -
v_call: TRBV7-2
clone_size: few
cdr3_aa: CASSLESSGNNIQYF
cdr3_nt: TGTGCCAGCAGCTTAGAGAGTAGCGGTAATAACATTCAGTACTTC

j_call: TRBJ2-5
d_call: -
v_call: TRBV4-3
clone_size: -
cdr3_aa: CASSQGRPAGFSVWETQYF
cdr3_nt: TGCGCCAGCAGCCAAGGGAGGCCGGCAGGTTTTTCGGTATGGGAGACCCAGTACTTC

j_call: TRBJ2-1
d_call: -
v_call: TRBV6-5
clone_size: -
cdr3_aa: CASSSNREMNNEQFF
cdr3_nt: TGTGCCAGCAGTTCCAACAGGGAGATGAACAATGAGCAGTTCTTC

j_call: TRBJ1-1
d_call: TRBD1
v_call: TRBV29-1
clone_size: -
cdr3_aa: CSATTGYTEAFF
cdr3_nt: TGCAGCGCCACGACAGGGTACACTGAAGCTTTCTTT

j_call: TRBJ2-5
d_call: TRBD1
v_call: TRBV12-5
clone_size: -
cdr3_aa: CASGLVGTGGRETQYF
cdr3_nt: TGTGCTAGTGGTTTGGTCGGGACAGGTGGTCGAGAGACCCAGTACTTC

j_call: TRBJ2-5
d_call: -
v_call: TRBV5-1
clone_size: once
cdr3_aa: CASSLYGGRQETQYF
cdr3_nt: TGCGCCAGCAGCTTGTACGGGGGGCGCCAAGAGACCCAGTACTTC

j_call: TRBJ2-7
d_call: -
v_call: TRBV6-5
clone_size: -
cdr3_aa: CASSYLADTYEQYF
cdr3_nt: TGTGCCAGCAGTTACTTGGCAGATACATACGAGCAGTACTTC

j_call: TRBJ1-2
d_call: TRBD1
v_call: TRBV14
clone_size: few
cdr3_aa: CASSQVKGANYGYTF
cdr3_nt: TGTGCCAGCAGCCAAGTCAAGGGGGCGAACTATGGCTACACCTTC

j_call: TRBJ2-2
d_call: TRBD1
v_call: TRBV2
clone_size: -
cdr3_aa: CASTPRTGRNTGELFF
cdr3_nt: TGTGCCAGCACTCCTAGGACAGGGCGGAACACCGGGGAGCTGTTTTTT

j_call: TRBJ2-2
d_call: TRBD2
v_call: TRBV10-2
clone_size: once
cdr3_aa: CASSESGLAGLSDTGELFF
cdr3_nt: TGCGCCAGCAGTGAGTCGGGTCTAGCGGGCCTATCTGACACCGGGGAGCTGTTTTTT

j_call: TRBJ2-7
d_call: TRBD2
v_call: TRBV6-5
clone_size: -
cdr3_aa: CASSYSMLAGFSEQYF
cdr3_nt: TGTGCCAGCAGTTACTCGATGCTAGCGGGATTTTCCGAGCAGTACTTC

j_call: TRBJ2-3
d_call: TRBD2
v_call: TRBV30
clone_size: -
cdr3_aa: CAWSLASGTDTQYF
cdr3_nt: TGTGCCTGGAGTCTGGCTAGCGGAACAGATACGCAGTATTTT

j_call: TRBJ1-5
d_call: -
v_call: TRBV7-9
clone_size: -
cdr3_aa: CASSSAADQPQHF
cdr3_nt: TGTGCCAGCAGCTCCGCAGCGGATCAGCCCCAGCATTTT

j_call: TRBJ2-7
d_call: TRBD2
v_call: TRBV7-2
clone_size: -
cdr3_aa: CASSSLAGVIYEQYF
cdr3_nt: TGTGCCAGCAGCTCGTTAGCGGGAGTTATATACGAGCAGTACTTC

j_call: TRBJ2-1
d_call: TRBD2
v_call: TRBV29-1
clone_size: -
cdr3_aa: CSAWTSGRLNEQFF
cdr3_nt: TGCAGCGCTTGGACTAGCGGGAGACTAAATGAGCAGTTCTTC

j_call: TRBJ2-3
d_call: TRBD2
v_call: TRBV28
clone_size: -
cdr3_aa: CASSRGLAGENTQYF
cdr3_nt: TGTGCCAGCAGTAGGGGACTAGCGGGGGAAAATACGCAGTATTTT

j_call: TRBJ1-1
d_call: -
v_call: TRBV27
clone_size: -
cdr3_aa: CASSLGGLTEAFF
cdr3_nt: TGTGCCAGCAGTTTAGGGGGGTTGACTGAAGCTTTCTTT

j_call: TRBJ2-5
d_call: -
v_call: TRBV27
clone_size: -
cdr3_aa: CASRTGGRDWETQYF
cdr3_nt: TGTGCCAGTAGGACGGGGGGCCGGGACTGGGAGACCCAGTACTTC

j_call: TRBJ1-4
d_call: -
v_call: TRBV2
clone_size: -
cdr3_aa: CASTLRGAEGEKLFF
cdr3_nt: TGTGCCAGCACCCTTCGGGGGGCGGAAGGAGAAAAACTGTTTTTT

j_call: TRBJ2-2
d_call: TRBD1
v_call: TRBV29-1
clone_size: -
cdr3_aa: CSATQGASTGELFF
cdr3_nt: TGCAGCGCGACCCAGGGGGCAAGCACCGGGGAGCTGTTTTTT

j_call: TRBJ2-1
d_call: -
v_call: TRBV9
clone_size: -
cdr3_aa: CASSVVGGSYNEQFF
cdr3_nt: TGTGCCAGCAGCGTAGTAGGGGGCTCCTACAATGAGCAGTTCTTC

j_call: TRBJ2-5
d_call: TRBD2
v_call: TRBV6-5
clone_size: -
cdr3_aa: CASSSGSGLVGETQYF
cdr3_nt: TGTGCCAGCAGTTCCGGCTCGGGACTAGTGGGTGAGACCCAGTACTTC

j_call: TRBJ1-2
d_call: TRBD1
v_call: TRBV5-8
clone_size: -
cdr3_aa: CASSLDRGYGYTF
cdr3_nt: TGTGCCAGCAGCTTAGACAGGGGGTATGGCTACACCTTC

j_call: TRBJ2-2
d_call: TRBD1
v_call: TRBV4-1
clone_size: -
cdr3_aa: CASSLRPGQEDTGELFF
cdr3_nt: TGCGCCAGCAGCCTTAGGCCGGGACAGGAGGACACCGGGGAGCTGTTTTTT

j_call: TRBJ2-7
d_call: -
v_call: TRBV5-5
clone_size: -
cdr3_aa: CASSYGGPVEPYEQYF
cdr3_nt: TGTGCCAGCAGCTACGGGGGACCCGTGGAACCCTACGAGCAGTACTTC

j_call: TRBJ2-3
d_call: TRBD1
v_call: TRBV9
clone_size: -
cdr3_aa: CASSVVGTGVSPDTQYF
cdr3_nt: TGTGCCAGCAGCGTAGTGGGGACAGGGGTTTCCCCAGATACGCAGTATTTT